This record covers a single TCR beta chain. This specimen comes from a study of blood T cell repertoires in COVID-19. At the level of the study: The United States, Italy and Spain supplied acute and convalescent COVID-19 samples. Sample material is recorded as cDNA or gDNA derived from T cells, B-cell-depleted T cells, or PBMCs.

The CDR3 consists of 13 residues. Germline CDR1 is SGHTA and CDR2 is FQGNSA. Deletions cut 1 base from V and 3 bases from J, with 4 bases between. Authors' analysis steps: By means of reference gene primer amplification, nucleated cell counts were estimated. Sequenced by immunoSEQ multiplex PCR; TCRdb stores in-frame clones only, minus some. From that table come the V and J calls and clone size; the DNA was used to work out D and trimming. The table has fewer than 250,000 clones, about 88% seen once. The receptor's source is a woman in her forties who had recovered from COVID-19. This chain uses TRBV7-2 with TRBJ1-5; D unclear. The specimen was peripheral blood. This CDR3 is CASSLVANQPQHF. The CDR3 DNA follows: TGTGCCAGCAGCTTAGTAGCCAATCAGCCCCAGCATTTT.